This T cell receptor beta chain was recovered during a study of blood T cells in healthy people across ages. A second PCR of about 7 to 12 cycles used a sample-barcoded 5' primer and a J-beta primer mix. Each of the samples gave a minimum of 3 million paired-end reads that contained CDR3. TCRdb called the 5' RACE reads again in MiXCR, with one record for every CDR3 protein. The repertoire consists of roughly 2 million distinct CDR3 sequences, with 49% occurring once and the leading ten covering over 2%. Germline CDR1 reads LGHNA; CDR2 reads YSLEER. V lost 0 bases, J lost 4 bases, and 12 bases lay in between. There are 15 residues in the CDR3. Concerning this clonotype itself: Antigen unknown.

Overall study results and limits: Roughly linearly, TCR beta diversity per million T cells fell as age increased. Naive T cell percentage showed a strong correlation with TCR beta diversity.

This chain connects TRBV4-3 to TRBJ1-2; TRBD1 is a possible D gene (5 bases). The TCR was taken from a woman aged 40 to 49 in good health. The sample taken for sequencing was blood. The CDR3 loop reads CASSQEPGWAYGYTF. In DNA, the CDR3 is TGCGCCAGCAGCCAAGAGCCAGGGTGGGCCTATGGCTACACCTTC.